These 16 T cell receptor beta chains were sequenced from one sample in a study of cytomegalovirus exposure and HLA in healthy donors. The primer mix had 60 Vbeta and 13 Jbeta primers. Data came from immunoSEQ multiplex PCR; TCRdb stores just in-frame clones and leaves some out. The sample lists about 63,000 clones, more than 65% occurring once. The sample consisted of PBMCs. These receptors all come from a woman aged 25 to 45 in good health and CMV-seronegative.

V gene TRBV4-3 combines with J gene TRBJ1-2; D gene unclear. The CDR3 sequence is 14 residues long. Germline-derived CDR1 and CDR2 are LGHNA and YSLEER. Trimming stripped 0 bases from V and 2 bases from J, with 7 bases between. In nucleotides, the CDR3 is TGCGCCAGCAGCCAAGAAACTTTAAACTATGGCTACACCTTC. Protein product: CASSQETLNYGYTF.

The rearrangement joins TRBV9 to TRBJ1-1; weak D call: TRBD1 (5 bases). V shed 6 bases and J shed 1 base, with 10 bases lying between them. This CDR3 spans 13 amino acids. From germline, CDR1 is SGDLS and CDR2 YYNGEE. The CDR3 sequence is CASTAGGNTEAFF. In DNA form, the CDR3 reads TGTGCCAGCACCGCGGGGGGGAACACTGAAGCTTTCTTT.

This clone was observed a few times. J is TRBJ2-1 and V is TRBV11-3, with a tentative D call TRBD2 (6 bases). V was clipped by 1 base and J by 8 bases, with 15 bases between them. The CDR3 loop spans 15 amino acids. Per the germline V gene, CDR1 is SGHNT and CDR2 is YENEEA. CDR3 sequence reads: CASSLVSGHEDEQFF. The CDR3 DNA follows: TGTGCCAGCAGCTTAGTTAGCGGTCATGAAGATGAGCAGTTCTTC.

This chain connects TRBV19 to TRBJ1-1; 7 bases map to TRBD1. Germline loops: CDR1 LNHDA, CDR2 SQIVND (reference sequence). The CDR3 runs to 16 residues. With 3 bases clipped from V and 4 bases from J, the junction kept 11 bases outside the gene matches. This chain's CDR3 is CASSIETNRGGTEAFF. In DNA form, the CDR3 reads TGTGCCAGTAGTATCGAAACCAACAGGGGTGGCACTGAAGCTTTCTTT.

Here the CDR3 reads CASSDRTRNYGYTF. The CDR3 region has the DNA TGTGCCAGCAGTGATCGGACAAGAAACTATGGCTACACCTTC. The chain recombines TRBV25-1 with TRBJ1-2; possibly TRBD1 for D (5 bases). The CDR3 is 14 amino acids. V was shortened by 3 bases and J by 2 bases, with 10 bases between the two germline ends. The germline V gene has CDR1 MGHDK and CDR2 SYGVNS.

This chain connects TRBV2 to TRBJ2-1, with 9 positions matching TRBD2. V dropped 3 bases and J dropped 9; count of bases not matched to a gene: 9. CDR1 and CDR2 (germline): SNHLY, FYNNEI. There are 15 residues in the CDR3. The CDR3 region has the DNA TGTGCCAGCAGTGATCTGGGACTAGCTCCGTCTGAGCAGTTCTTC. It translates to CASSDLGLAPSEQFF. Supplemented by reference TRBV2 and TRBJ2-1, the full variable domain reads EPEVTQTPSHQVTQMGQEVILRCVPISNHLYFYWYRQILGQKVEFLVSFYNNEISEKSEIFDDQFSVERPDGSNFTLKIRSTKLEDSAMYFCASSDLGLAPSEQFFGPGTRLTVL.

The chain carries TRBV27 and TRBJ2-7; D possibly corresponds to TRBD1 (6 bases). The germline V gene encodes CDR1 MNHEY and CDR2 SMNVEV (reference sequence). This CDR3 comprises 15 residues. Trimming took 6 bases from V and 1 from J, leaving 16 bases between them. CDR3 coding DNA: TGTGCCAGCAGACCTGACAGGACCGGGTCCTACGAGCAGTACTTC. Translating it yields CASRPDRTGSYEQYF.

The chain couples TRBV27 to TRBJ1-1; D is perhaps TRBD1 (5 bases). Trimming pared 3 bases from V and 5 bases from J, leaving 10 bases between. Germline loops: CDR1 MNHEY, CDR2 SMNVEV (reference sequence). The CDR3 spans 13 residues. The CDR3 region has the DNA TGTGCCAGCAGTTTCCTCCAGGGTACTGAAGCTTTCTTT. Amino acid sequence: CASSFLQGTEAFF.

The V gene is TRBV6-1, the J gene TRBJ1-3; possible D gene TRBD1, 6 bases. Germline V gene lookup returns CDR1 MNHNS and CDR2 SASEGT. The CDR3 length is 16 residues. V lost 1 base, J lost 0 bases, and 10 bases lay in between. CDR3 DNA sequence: TGTGCCAGCAGTGAAGAGGGGGGGTTCTCTGGAAACACCATATATTTT. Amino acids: CASSEEGGFSGNTIYF.

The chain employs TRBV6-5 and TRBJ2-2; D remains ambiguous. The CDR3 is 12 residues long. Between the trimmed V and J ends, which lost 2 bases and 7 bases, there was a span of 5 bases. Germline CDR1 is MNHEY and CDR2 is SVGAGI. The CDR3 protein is CASSYQNGELFF. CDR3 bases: TGTGCCAGCAGTTACCAAAACGGGGAGCTGTTTTTT.

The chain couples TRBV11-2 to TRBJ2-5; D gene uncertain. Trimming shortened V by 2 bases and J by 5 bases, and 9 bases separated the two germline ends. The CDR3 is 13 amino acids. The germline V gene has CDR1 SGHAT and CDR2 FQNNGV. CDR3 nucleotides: TGTGCCAGCAGCTTACTAAGTGCCGAGACCCAGTACTTC. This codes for CASSLLSAETQYF.

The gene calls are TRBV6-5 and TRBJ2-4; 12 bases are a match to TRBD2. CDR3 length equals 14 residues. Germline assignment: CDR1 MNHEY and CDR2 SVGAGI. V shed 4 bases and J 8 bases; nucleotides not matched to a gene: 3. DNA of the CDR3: TGTGCCAGCAGTTCTTGGACTAGCGGGGACATTCAGTACTTC. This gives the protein CASSSWTSGDIQYF.

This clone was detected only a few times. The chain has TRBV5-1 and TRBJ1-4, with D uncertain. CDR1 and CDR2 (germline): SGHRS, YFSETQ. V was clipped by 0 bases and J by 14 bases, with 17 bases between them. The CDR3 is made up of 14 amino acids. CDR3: CASSLDERARQLFF. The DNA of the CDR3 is TGCGCCAGCAGCTTGGATGAGCGGGCCAGGCAGCTGTTTTTT.

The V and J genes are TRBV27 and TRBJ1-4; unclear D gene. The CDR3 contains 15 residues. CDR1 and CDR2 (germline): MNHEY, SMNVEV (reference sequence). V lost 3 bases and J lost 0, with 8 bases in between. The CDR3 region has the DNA TGTGCCAGCAGTTTCAGTACAGCAACTAATGAAAAACTGTTTTTT. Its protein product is CASSFSTATNEKLFF.

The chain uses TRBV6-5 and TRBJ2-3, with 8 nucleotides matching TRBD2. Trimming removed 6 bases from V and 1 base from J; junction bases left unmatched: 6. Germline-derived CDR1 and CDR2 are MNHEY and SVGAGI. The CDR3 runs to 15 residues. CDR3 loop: CASRISGGRTDTQYF. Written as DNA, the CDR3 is TGTGCCAGCAGAATAAGCGGGGGCCGCACAGATACGCAGTATTTT.

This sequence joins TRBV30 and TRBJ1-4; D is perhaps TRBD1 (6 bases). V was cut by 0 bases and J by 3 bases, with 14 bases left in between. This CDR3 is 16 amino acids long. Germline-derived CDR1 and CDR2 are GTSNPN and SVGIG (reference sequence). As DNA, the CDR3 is TGTGCCTGGAGTGTAAAGAGCCCAGGGGCTAATGAAAAACTGTTTTTT. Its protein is CAWSVKSPGANEKLFF.